Below, one T cell receptor (beta chain) is given with its context. Here immunoSEQ multiplex PCR was the method, and the copy in TCRdb shows in-frame clones only, minus some. This table holds about 730,000 clones, around 85% found once. Deletions cut 3 bases from V and 2 bases from J, with 11 bases between. CDR3 size: 16 residues. CDR1 is MDHEN and CDR2 is SYDVKM in the germline V gene. This specimen belongs to a study of shared T cell receptors in the human thymus. These data also formed part of another study, on human thymus T cells. That source adds: Usage of V and J genes appeared biased in thymic and blood repertoires.

The rearrangement uses TRBV28 and TRBJ1-6; D may be TRBD1 (5 bases). Sequencing was performed on thymocytes. The TCR originated in a girl under two years old with a congenital heart defect. The CDR3 DNA reads as TGTGCCAGCAGTTTCCCGACAGAGACCTATAATTCACCCCTCCACTTT. Protein: CASSFPTETYNSPLHF.